This T cell receptor (beta chain) was identified during a study of T cell responses to AZD1222 COVID-19 vaccine. Study-wide findings and caveats: Baseline serostatus was positive in only a handful of AZD1222 recipients. There were mostly white British donors and more females than males, and clonal diversity was possibly underestimated. Of spike-specific TCRs, nearly half reportedly target regions left unmutated in variants.

Some clones are missing from TCRdb's copy, which holds only in-frame ones; the method was immunoSEQ multiplex PCR. Of 90,000 to 130,000 clones detected, approximately 90% appear once; the ten largest clones hold roughly 3%. Comments on this clone: Antigen unknown.

The ends were cut back, 5 bases at V and 2 bases at J, with 10 bases in the middle. The CDR3 consists of 13 residues. The material sequenced was peripheral blood, taken on day 0 of MenACWY control vaccination. The receptor comes from an adult in good health. The chain links TRBV12-3 or TRBV12-4 to TRBJ2-7, with D tentatively TRBD2 (6 bases). Here the CDR3 DNA reads TGTGCCAGCAGTCCGCGGGACCCCTACGAGCAGTACTTC. As protein: CASSPRDPYEQYF.